The 28 T cell receptor beta chains given below trace back to one sample, sequenced in a study of blood T cell repertoires in COVID-19. Profiled with immunoSEQ multiplex PCR; TCRdb holds only in-frame clones, not every one. The sample has around 300,000 clones; roughly 86% are singletons. The sample was PBMCs or T cells enriched from blood (not recorded which). The receptor source for this set is a woman aged 55 to 70 who had recovered from COVID-19.

V gene TRBV30 combines with J gene TRBJ2-1; 8 bases agree with TRBD2. The CDR3 spans 13 residues. CDR1 is GTSNPN and CDR2 is SVGIG in the germline V gene (reference sequence). The V and J ends lost 6 bases and 10 bases, in that order; junction bases with no gene match: 11. DNA of the CDR3: TGTGCCTGCGTCCCGGGAGGGGGTTGGGAGCAGTTCTTC. Protein product: CACVPGGGWEQFF. The whole variable domain, filled in from reference TRBV30 and TRBJ2-1, reads SQTIHQWPATLVQPVGSPLSLECTVEGTSNPNLYWYRQAAGRGLQLLFYSVGIGQISSEVPQNLSASRPQDRQFILSSKKLLLSDSGFYLCACVPGGGWEQFFGPGTRLTVL.

The genes are TRBV10-2 and TRBJ1-5; possible D gene TRBD1, 6 bases. Germline CDR1 is WSHSY and CDR2 is SAAADI. Trimming took off 4 bases at V and 7 bases at J, with 11 bases between the two ends. This CDR3 is built from 13 residues. In DNA, the CDR3 is TGCGCCAGCAGTGGGTGGGACAACCAGCCCCAGCATTTT. It is translated as CASSGWDNQPQHF.

The rearrangement joins TRBV9 to TRBJ1-1; 11 bases are shared with TRBD1. The germline V gene encodes CDR1 SGDLS and CDR2 YYNGEE. Trimming removed 5 bases from V and 10 bases from J; junction bases left unmatched: 7. CDR3 length equals 13 residues. Written as DNA, the CDR3 is TGTGCCAGCAGTTTTACGGGACAGGGGGGAGCTTTCTTT. As protein: CASSFTGQGGAFF. Based on the CDR3 plus reference TRBV9 and TRBJ1-1, the full variable domain is DSGVTQTPKHLITATGQRVTLRCSPRSGDLSVYWYQQSLDQGLQFLIQYYNGEERAKGNILERFSAQQFPDLHSELNLSSLELGDSALYFCASSFTGQGGAFFGQGTRLTVV.

The chain is built from TRBV30 and TRBJ1-4, with unresolved D. Germline loops: CDR1 GTSNPN, CDR2 SVGIG (reference sequence). CDR3 length: 11 residues. Trimming left V 0 bases short and J 8 bases short, with 4 bases between. DNA of the CDR3: TGTGCCTGGAGTGTTATCGAAAAACTGTTTTTT. Its translation: CAWSVIEKLFF.

The chain is built from TRBV6-5 and TRBJ1-2, with 8 nucleotides matching TRBD1. CDR3 size: 13 residues. CDR1 and CDR2 (germline): MNHEY, SVGAGI. Unmatched junction bases numbered 1, after V lost 0 bases and J lost 7 bases. Here the CDR3 reads CASSYSDRAGYTF. The CDR3 nucleotides are TGTGCCAGCAGTTACTCGGACAGGGCTGGCTACACCTTC.

The genes are TRBV18 and TRBJ1-1; D is uncertain. Germline CDR1 is KGHSH and CDR2 is LQKENI. V was trimmed by 1 base and J by 4 bases, leaving 7 bases between them. CDR3 length: 13 amino acids. CDR3 DNA sequence: TGTGCCAGCTCACCACGCCACATCACTGAAGCTTTCTTT. Encoded protein: CASSPRHITEAFF.

This clone was seen a few times. This chain joins TRBV5-1 and TRBJ1-2; D is uncertain. The CDR3 consists of 15 residues. The germline gives CDR1 SGHRS, CDR2 YFSETQ. Trimming pared 4 bases from V and 8 bases from J, leaving 21 bases between. The CDR3: CASSGQGGSAEGYTF. CDR3 nucleotides: TGCGCCAGCAGCGGTCAAGGTGGGAGTGCAGAAGGCTACACCTTC.

About this clone: This same CDR3 is encoded by further DNA sequences in the sample. The gene calls are TRBV7-9 and TRBJ2-7; 9 positions agree with TRBD1. The CDR3 spans 15 residues. Germline-derived CDR1 and CDR2 are SEHNR and FQNEAQ (reference sequence). V shed 7 bases and J 0 bases; nucleotides not matched to a gene: 7. Here the CDR3 DNA reads TGTGCCAGCACCAGTCCGGACAGGGGCTCCTACGAGCAGTACTTC. The encoded protein is CASTSPDRGSYEQYF. Looking up the rest from reference TRBV7-9 and TRBJ2-7 gives the full variable domain: DTGVSQNPRHKITKRGQNVTFRCDPISEHNRLYWYRQTLGQGPEFLTYFQNEAQLEKSRLLSDRFSAERPKGSFSTLEIQRTEQGDSAMYLCASTSPDRGSYEQYFGPGTRLTVT.

The rearrangement uses TRBV28 and TRBJ2-1; 9 nucleotides line up with TRBD1. CDR1 is MDHEN, CDR2 SYDVKM, per germline. V shed 10 bases and J 4 bases; nucleotides not matched to a gene: 14. The length of the CDR3 is 16 residues. The CDR3 bases are TGTGCCACCTGCTCCCCCGGGACAGGGCGATACAATGAGCAGTTCTTC. This gives the protein CATCSPGTGRYNEQFF.

The chain joins TRBV7-3 to TRBJ2-1, with TRBD2 as a possible D gene (5 bases). Germline CDR1 SGHTA, CDR2 FQGTGA. V gave up 4 bases and J gave up 7 bases, with 14 bases separating them. CDR3 length equals 14 residues. The CDR3 DNA reads as TGTGCCAGCAGCTCCGGGAACCAGCCAAATGAGCAGTTCTTC. As protein: CASSSGNQPNEQFF.

The rearrangement links TRBV29-1 to TRBJ2-7; 11 bases align to TRBD1. The CDR3 contains 12 residues. Germline CDR1 SQVTM, CDR2 ANQGSEA. Trimming cost V 8 bases and J 7 bases; bases outside gene matches: 7. CDR3 sequence (DNA): TGCAGCATCGGGACAGGGGGGGGAGAGCAGTACTTC. Translating gives CSIGTGGGEQYF.

The V call is TRBV2, the J call TRBJ2-1; 13 bases are shared with TRBD2. The ends lost 6 bases at V and 9 bases at J; junction bases unmatched: 5. The CDR3 length is 14 residues. Germline V CDR1 and CDR2: SNHLY, FYNNEI. The CDR3 DNA sequence: TGTGCCAGCAGGACTAGCGGGGGGCATAGTGAGCAGTTCTTC. Encoded protein: CASRTSGGHSEQFF.

The chain recombines TRBV3-1 (or the pseudogene TRBV3-2) with TRBJ2-1; no clear D. Germline lookup yields CDR1 LGHDT and CDR2 YNNKEL (reference sequence). The CDR3 runs 17 residues. With 0 bases removed from V and 6 bases from J, the gap between germline ends came to 18 bases. For the CDR3, the DNA is TGTGCCAGCAGCCAAGATTTGTACGGTGCATATGTCAATGAGCAGTTCTTC. Translating gives CASSQDLYGAYVNEQFF.

The rearrangement uses TRBV10-3 and TRBJ1-1, with 9 bases aligning to TRBD1. This CDR3 is built from 13 residues. Germline V gene lookup returns CDR1 ENHRY and CDR2 SYGVKD. With V trimmed by 10 bases and J by 2 bases, 5 bases remained unmatched. The CDR3 spells CATRDRANTEAFF. CDR3 bases: TGTGCCACCAGGGACAGGGCCAACACTGAAGCTTTCTTT.

This sequence joins TRBV15 and TRBJ1-4; a weak D match, TRBD1 (6 bases). The CDR3 is 14 residues long. In germline, CDR1 is LNHNV, CDR2 YYDKDF (reference sequence). V was pared by 7 bases and J by 7 bases, with 16 bases between. The CDR3 is CATTPRGGSEKLFF. The CDR3 DNA reads as TGTGCCACCACCCCGAGGGGGGGCTCTGAAAAACTGTTTTTT.

The chain is built from TRBV3-1 (or the pseudogene TRBV3-2) and TRBJ2-5; TRBD2 agrees at 9 bases. The germline V gene encodes CDR1 LGHDT and CDR2 YNNKEL (reference sequence). The length of the CDR3 is 16 residues. Trimming removed 2 bases from V and 7 bases from J; junction bases left unmatched: 11. The CDR3 DNA is TGTGCCAGCAGCCAACACCCTAGCGGGGCTGGGGGGACCCAGTACTTC. Its protein product is CASSQHPSGAGGTQYF.

V gene TRBV24-1 combines with J gene TRBJ1-5; TRBD1 agrees at 9 bases. The V gene end was trimmed by 7 bases and the J gene end by 1 base; junction bases not matched to a gene: 7. Germline V gene lookup returns CDR1 KGHDR and CDR2 SFDVKD. CDR3 length equals 16 residues. The CDR3 nucleotides are TGTGCCACCAGCCTAGGGACAGGGTCCAGCAATCAGCCCCAGCATTTT. It yields the protein CATSLGTGSSNQPQHF.

The chain employs TRBV28 and TRBJ2-1; D may be TRBD1 (5 bases). V shed 3 bases and J shed 12 bases, with 21 bases lying between them. The CDR3 covers 15 residues. The germline V gene encodes CDR1 MDHEN and CDR2 SYDVKM. This CDR3 reads CASSFRAAQGLGQFF. As DNA, the CDR3 is TGTGCCAGCAGTTTCAGGGCTGCCCAGGGTTTGGGGCAGTTCTTC.

This clone was seen once. The chain employs TRBV7-3 and TRBJ2-3; no reliable D call. In germline, CDR1 is SGHTA, CDR2 FQGTGA. The V gene lost 5 bases and the J gene lost 2 bases, with 14 bases spanning the gap. The CDR3 sequence is 15 residues long. This chain's CDR3 is CASSHLGLHTDTQYF. The CDR3 region has the DNA TGTGCCAGCAGCCACCTTGGGCTACACACAGATACGCAGTATTTT.

In this sample, this clone turned up a few times. V and J are TRBV4-1 and TRBJ1-1; tentatively, D is TRBD1 (5 bases). The CDR3 has 16 amino acids. Trimming pared 0 bases from V and 3 bases from J, leaving 14 bases between. Germline values: CDR1 MGHRA, CDR2 YSYEKL. The CDR3 sequence is CASSQERRGAHTEAFF. DNA for the CDR3: TGCGCCAGCAGCCAAGAGCGGAGGGGCGCGCACACTGAAGCTTTCTTT.

The V gene is TRBV28, the J gene TRBJ2-7; the D is unclear. The germline V and J ends were trimmed by 5 bases and 0 bases, with 11 bases remaining between them. The CDR3 is made up of 14 amino acids. Germline-derived CDR1 and CDR2 are MDHEN and SYDVKM. The CDR3 coding sequence is TGTGCCAGCAGTCCTTCAGGTGCCTCCTACGAGCAGTACTTC. Translated: CASSPSGASYEQYF.

This clone was found once. This chain links TRBV18 with TRBJ1-5; D is uncertain. The CDR3 length is 15 residues. The germline V gene encodes CDR1 KGHSH and CDR2 LQKENI. V lost 3 bases to trimming and J lost 4 bases, with 13 bases between them. The CDR3 spells CASSPSRVPNQPQHF. CDR3 sequence (DNA): TGTGCCAGCTCACCCTCCCGGGTGCCGAATCAGCCCCAGCATTTT.

As for this clone: Other DNA sequences in the sample encode the same CDR3. The rearrangement joins TRBV5-1 to TRBJ1-1; D is possibly TRBD1 (6 bases). Germline V CDR1 and CDR2: SGHRS, YFSETQ. Between the trimmed V and J ends, which lost 0 bases and 1 base, there was a span of 7 bases. The CDR3 covers 14 residues. CDR3 in DNA: TGCGCCAGCAGCTTGGGGGGGCAGAACACTGAAGCTTTCTTT. It translates to CASSLGGQNTEAFF.

J is TRBJ1-5 and V is TRBV28; D gene unclear. The CDR3 totals 18 residues. V shed 3 bases and J shed 0 bases, with 18 bases lying between them. Germline values: CDR1 MDHEN, CDR2 SYDVKM. As DNA, the CDR3 is TGTGCCAGCAGTTTTCGGGATAAGGTGGTTCATAGCAATCAGCCCCAGCATTTT. Its protein product is CASSFRDKVVHSNQPQHF.

V is TRBV9 and J is TRBJ1-5; D gene uncertain. The germline CDR1 and CDR2 sequences are SGDLS and YYNGEE. This CDR3 contains 14 residues. V shed 0 bases and J shed 3 bases, with 7 bases lying between them. For the CDR3, the DNA is TGTGCCAGCAGCGTAGGATGGGCCAATCAGCCCCAGCATTTT. Protein: CASSVGWANQPQHF.

The rearrangement joins TRBV28 to TRBJ2-7; the match to TRBD2 covers 10 bases. Germline CDR1 reads MDHEN; CDR2 reads SYDVKM. CDR3 length: 14 residues. With V trimmed by 6 bases and J by 5 bases, 7 bases remained unmatched. CDR3: CASRLAGRFDEQYF. The DNA of the CDR3 is TGTGCCAGCAGACTAGCGGGACGGTTCGACGAGCAGTACTTC.

This clone occurred once. The V gene is TRBV27, the J gene TRBJ1-4, with TRBD1 matching over 7 bases. Germline CDR1 MNHEY, CDR2 SMNVEV (reference sequence). The junction had 12 bases not matched to a gene; V was cut back by 0 bases and J by 5 bases. The CDR3 is 18 residues long. The CDR3 sequence: CASSLSPPTGWGNEKLFF. The CDR3 DNA reads TGTGCCAGCAGTTTATCGCCTCCGACAGGGTGGGGAAATGAAAAACTGTTTTTT.

V and J are TRBV28 and TRBJ1-5, with a weak D call TRBD1 (6 bases). V was shortened by 2 bases and J by 7 bases, with 15 bases between the two germline ends. CDR1 is MDHEN, CDR2 SYDVKM, per germline. This CDR3 spans 15 amino acids. Here the CDR3 reads CASSLMAPGDQPQHF. CDR3 sequence (DNA): TGTGCCAGCAGTTTAATGGCGCCAGGGGACCAGCCCCAGCATTTT.